The entry below gives a single T cell receptor beta chain sequence along with its context. CDR1 and CDR2 (germline): SGHDT, YYEEEE. V was pared by 3 bases and J by 3 bases, with 6 bases of the junction left unmatched. The CDR3 spans 16 residues. Authors' data handling: Using reference gene primer amplification, nucleated cell counts were estimated. Repertoires were generated with immunoSEQ multiplex PCR, while TCRdb's copy carries only in-frame clones and drops some. V and J calls and clone size are given by that table; D and trimming were obtained from the DNA. This table has a few hundred thousand clones, more than 65% appearing once. The data belong to a study of blood T cell repertoires in COVID-19. Overall study context: The origin of the acute and convalescent COVID-19 samples was the United States, Italy and Spain. The analysed material was cDNA or gDNA that came from T cells, B-cell-depleted T cells, or PBMCs.

The V and J genes are TRBV5-6 and TRBJ2-1, with 10 bases fitting TRBD1. The source of this sequence is a woman aged 55-70 years with acute or convalescent COVID-19. The sequencing sample was made of peripheral blood. The CDR3 sequence is CASSSDRDRGYNEQFF. In DNA form, the CDR3 reads TGTGCCAGCAGCTCCGACCGGGACAGGGGCTACAATGAGCAGTTCTTC.